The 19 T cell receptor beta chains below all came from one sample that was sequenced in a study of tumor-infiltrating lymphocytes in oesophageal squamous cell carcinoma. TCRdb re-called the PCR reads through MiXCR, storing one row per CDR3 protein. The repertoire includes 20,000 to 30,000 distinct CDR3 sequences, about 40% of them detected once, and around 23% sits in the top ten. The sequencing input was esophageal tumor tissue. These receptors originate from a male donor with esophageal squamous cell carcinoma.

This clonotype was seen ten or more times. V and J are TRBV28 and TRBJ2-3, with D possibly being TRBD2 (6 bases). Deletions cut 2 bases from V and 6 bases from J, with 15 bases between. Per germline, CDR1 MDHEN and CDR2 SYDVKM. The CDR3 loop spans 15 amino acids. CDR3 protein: CASSLPLGGVDTQYF. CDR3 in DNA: TGTGCCAGCAGTTTACCGCTGGGGGGAGTGGATACGCAGTATTTT. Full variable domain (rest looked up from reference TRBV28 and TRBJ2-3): DVKVTQSSRYLVKRTGEKVFLECVQDMDHENMFWYRQDPGLGLRLIYFSYDVKMKEKGDIPEGYSVSREKKERFSLILESASTNQTSMYLCASSLPLGGVDTQYFGPGTRLTVL.

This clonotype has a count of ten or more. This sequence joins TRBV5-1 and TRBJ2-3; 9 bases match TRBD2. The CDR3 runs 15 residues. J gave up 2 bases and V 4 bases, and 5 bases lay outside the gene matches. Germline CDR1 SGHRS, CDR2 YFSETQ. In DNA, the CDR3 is TGCGCCAGCAGCCCGCGGGGGGGCAACACAGATACGCAGTATTTT. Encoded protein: CASSPRGGNTDTQYF.

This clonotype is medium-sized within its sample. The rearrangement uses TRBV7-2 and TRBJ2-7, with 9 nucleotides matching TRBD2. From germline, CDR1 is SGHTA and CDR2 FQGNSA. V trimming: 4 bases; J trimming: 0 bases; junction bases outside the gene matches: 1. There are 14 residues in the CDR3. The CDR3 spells CASSSTSGSYEQYF. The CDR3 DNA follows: TGTGCCAGCAGCTCGACTAGCGGCTCCTACGAGCAGTACTTC.

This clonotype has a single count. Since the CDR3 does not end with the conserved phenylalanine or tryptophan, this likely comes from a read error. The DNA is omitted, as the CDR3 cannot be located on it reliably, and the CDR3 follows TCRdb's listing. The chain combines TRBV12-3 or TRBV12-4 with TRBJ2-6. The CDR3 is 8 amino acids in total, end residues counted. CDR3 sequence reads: CASSLRYS.

CDR3 loop: CASSSRQGNTGELFF. CDR3 nucleotides: TGCGCCAGCAGCTCACGACAGGGAAACACCGGGGAGCTGTTTTTT. This chain links TRBV5-1 with TRBJ2-2; 7 bases align to TRBD1. The CDR3 runs 15 residues. V shed 3 bases and J 2 bases; nucleotides not matched to a gene: 4. The germline gives CDR1 SGHRS, CDR2 YFSETQ.

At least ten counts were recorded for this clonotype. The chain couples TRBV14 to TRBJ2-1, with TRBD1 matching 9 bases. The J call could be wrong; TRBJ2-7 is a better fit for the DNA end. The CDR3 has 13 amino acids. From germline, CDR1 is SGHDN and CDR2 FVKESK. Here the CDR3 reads CASSRDREDEQYF. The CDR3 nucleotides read TGTGCCAGCAGCCGGGACAGGGAGGACGAGCAGTACTTC.

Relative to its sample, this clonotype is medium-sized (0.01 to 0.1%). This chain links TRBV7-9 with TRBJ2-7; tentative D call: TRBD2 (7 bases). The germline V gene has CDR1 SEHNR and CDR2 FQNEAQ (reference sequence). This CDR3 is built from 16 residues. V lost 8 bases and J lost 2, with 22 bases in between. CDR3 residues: CASRSPLAEGAYEQYF. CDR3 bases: TGTGCCAGCCGCTCCCCCCTAGCGGAGGGGGCCTACGAGCAGTACTTC.

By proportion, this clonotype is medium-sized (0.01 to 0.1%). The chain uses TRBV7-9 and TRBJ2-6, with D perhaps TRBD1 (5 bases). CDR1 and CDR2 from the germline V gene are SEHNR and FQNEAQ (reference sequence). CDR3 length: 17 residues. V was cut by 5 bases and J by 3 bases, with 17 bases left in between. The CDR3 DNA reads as TGTGCCAGCAGCCCGAGGACATTGGGTCATGGGGCCAACGTCCTGACTTTC. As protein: CASSPRTLGHGANVLTF.

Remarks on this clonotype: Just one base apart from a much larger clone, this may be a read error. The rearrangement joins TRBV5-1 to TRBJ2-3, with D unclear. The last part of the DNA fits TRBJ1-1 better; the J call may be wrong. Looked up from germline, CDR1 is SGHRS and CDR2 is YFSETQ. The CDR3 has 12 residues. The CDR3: CASSPWLTEAFF. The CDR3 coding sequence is TGCGCCAGCAGCCCCTGGCTGACTGAAGCTTTCTTT.

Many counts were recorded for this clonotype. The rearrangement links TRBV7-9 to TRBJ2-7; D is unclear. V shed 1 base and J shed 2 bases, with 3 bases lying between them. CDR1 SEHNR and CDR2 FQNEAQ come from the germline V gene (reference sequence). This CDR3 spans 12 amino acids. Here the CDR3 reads CASSLGAYEQYF. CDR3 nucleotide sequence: TGTGCCAGCAGCTTAGGAGCCTACGAGCAGTACTTC.

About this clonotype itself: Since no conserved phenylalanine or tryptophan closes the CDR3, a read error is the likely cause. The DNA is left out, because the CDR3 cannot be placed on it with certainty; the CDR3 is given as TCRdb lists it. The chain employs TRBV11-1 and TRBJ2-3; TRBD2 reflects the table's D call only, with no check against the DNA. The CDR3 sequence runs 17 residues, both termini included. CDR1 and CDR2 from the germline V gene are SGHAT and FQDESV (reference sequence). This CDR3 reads CASSPWEDSYNEQFFGP.

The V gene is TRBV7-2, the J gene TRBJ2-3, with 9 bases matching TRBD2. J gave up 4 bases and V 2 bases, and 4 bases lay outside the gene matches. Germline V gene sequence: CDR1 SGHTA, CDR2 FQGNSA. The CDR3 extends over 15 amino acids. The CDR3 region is CASSLRAGGSDTQYF. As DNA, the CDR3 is TGTGCCAGCAGCTTACGAGCGGGGGGTTCAGATACGCAGTATTTT.

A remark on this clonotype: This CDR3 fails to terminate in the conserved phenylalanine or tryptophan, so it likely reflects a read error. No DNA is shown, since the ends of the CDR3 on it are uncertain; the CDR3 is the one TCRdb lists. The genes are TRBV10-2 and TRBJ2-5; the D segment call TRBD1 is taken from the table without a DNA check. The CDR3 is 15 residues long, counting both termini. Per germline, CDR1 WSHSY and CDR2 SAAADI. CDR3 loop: CASTGTVNSPLHFGN.

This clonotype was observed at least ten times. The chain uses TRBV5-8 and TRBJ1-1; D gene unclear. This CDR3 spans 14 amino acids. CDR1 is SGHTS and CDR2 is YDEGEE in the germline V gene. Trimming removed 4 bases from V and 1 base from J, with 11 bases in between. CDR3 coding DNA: TGTGCCAGCAGCCCCGGACGGGGGAACACTGAAGCTTTCTTT. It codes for CASSPGRGNTEAFF. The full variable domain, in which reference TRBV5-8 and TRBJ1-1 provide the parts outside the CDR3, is EAGVTQSPTHLIKTRGQQATLRCSPISGHTSVYWYQQALGLGLQFLLWYDEGEERNRGNFPPRFSGRQFPNYSSELNVNALELEDSALYLCASSPGRGNTEAFFGQGTRLTVV.

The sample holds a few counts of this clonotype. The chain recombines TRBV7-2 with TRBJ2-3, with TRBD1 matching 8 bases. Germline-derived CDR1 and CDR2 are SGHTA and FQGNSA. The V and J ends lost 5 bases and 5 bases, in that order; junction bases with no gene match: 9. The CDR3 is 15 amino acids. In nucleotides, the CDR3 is TGTGCCAGCAGCCACGGACAGGGTGGGGGAGATACGCAGTATTTT. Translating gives CASSHGQGGGDTQYF.

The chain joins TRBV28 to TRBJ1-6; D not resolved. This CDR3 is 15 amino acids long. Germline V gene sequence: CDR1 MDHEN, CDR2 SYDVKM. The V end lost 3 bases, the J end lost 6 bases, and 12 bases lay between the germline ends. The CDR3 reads CASSFGWNFNSPLHF. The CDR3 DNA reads TGTGCCAGCAGTTTCGGGTGGAACTTTAATTCACCCCTCCACTTT.

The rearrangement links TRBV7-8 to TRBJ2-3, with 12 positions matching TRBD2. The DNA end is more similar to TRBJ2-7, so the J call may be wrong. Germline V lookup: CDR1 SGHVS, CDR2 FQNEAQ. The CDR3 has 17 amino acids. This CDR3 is CASSLRPSGGAGYEQYF. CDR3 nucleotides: TGTGCCAGCAGCTTAAGGCCTAGCGGGGGGGCCGGCTACGAGCAGTACTTC.

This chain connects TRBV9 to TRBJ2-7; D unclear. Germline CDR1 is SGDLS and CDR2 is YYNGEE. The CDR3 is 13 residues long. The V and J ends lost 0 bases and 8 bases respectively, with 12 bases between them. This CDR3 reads CASSVDTAGQQYF. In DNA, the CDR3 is TGTGCCAGCAGCGTAGACACAGCAGGTCAGCAGTACTTC.

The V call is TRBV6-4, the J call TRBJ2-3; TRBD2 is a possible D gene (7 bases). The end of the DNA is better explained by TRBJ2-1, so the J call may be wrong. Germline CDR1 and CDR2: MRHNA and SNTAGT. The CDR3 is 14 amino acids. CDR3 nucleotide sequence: TGTGCCAGCAGCCGGGGGGCAGCCAGCAATGAGCAGTTCTTC. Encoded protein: CASSRGAASNEQFF.